A selection of T cell receptor beta chains follows, all from one sample in a study of cytomegalovirus exposure and HLA in healthy donors. The protocol was immunoSEQ multiplex PCR, while the TCRdb copy is restricted to in-frame clones and leaves out a portion. The profile covers approximately 170,000 clones, with roughly 88% appearing a single time and 1% to 1.5% taken by the ten largest. Sequencing used PBMCs. The receptor set was obtained from a boy aged 2 to 9 in good health and CMV-seronegative. Each CDR3 is given with its conserved first and last residue. Fields, in order: D gene, J gene, V gene, clone size, CDR3 protein, CDR3 DNA. A D gene is named only where the DNA matches it firmly. Size values are once, few and many counts, or a class for expanded clones, and some rows have none.

d_call: TRBD2
j_call: TRBJ2-7
v_call: TRBV4-1
clone_size: NA
cdr3_aa: CASSQGTSGTIPYEQYF
cdr3_nt: TGCGCCAGCAGCCAGGGGACTAGCGGGACTATCCCCTACGAGCAGTACTTC

d_call: NA
j_call: TRBJ1-2
v_call: TRBV6-1
clone_size: NA
cdr3_aa: CASSVVGRDDGYTF
cdr3_nt: TGTGCCAGCAGTGTGGTAGGCAGGGATGATGGCTACACCTTC

d_call: NA
j_call: TRBJ2-2
v_call: TRBV5-1
clone_size: once
cdr3_aa: CASSLAGVATGELFF
cdr3_nt: TGCGCCAGCAGCTTGGCGGGAGTCGCCACCGGGGAGCTGTTTTTT

d_call: TRBD1
j_call: TRBJ2-2
v_call: TRBV9
clone_size: NA
cdr3_aa: CASSGDSWATGELFF
cdr3_nt: TGTGCCAGCAGCGGGGACAGCTGGGCCACCGGGGAGCTGTTTTTT

d_call: NA
j_call: TRBJ1-4
v_call: TRBV5-1
clone_size: few
cdr3_aa: CASSLEQFNEKLFF
cdr3_nt: TGCGCCAGCAGCTTGGAACAGTTTAATGAAAAACTGTTTTTT

d_call: TRBD2
j_call: TRBJ2-1
v_call: TRBV7-8
clone_size: NA
cdr3_aa: CASSPSGGEQFF
cdr3_nt: TGTGCCAGCAGCCCTAGCGGGGGTGAGCAGTTCTTC

d_call: TRBD1
j_call: TRBJ2-6
v_call: TRBV12-5
clone_size: NA
cdr3_aa: CASGLVRTGSIISGANVLTF
cdr3_nt: TGTGCTAGTGGTTTGGTACGGACAGGGTCTATAATCTCTGGGGCCAACGTCCTGACTTTC

d_call: NA
j_call: TRBJ2-2
v_call: TRBV5-3
clone_size: NA
cdr3_aa: CARSLGTTPNTGELFF
cdr3_nt: TGTGCCAGAAGCTTGGGGACTACCCCGAATACCGGGGAGCTGTTTTTT

d_call: TRBD1
j_call: TRBJ2-1
v_call: TRBV10-2
clone_size: NA
cdr3_aa: CASSESKGQGPDEQFF
cdr3_nt: TGCGCCAGCAGTGAGTCGAAGGGACAGGGTCCGGATGAGCAGTTCTTC

d_call: NA
j_call: TRBJ2-5
v_call: TRBV10-2
clone_size: NA
cdr3_aa: CASTLGARETQYF
cdr3_nt: TGCGCCAGCACCCTTGGGGCGCGGGAGACCCAGTACTTC

d_call: NA
j_call: TRBJ2-2
v_call: TRBV2
clone_size: once
cdr3_aa: CASSELLNTGELFF
cdr3_nt: TGTGCCAGCAGTGAACTCTTGAACACCGGGGAGCTGTTTTTT

d_call: NA
j_call: TRBJ2-7
v_call: TRBV30
clone_size: NA
cdr3_aa: CAWSASGSSYEQYF
cdr3_nt: TGTGCCTGGAGTGCAAGCGGTAGCTCCTACGAGCAGTACTTC

d_call: NA
j_call: TRBJ2-1
v_call: TRBV12-5
clone_size: few
cdr3_aa: CASGFNLSRNEQFF
cdr3_nt: TGTGCTAGTGGTTTCAATCTGTCCCGGAATGAGCAGTTCTTC

d_call: TRBD1
j_call: TRBJ1-1
v_call: TRBV5-1
clone_size: NA
cdr3_aa: CASSAGQVNTEAFF
cdr3_nt: TGCGCCAGCAGCGCCGGACAGGTGAACACTGAAGCTTTCTTT

d_call: TRBD2
j_call: TRBJ2-1
v_call: TRBV28
clone_size: NA
cdr3_aa: CASSLGTSGRSRNEQFF
cdr3_nt: TGTGCCAGCAGTCTCGGGACTAGCGGGAGGTCGCGCAATGAGCAGTTCTTC

d_call: TRBD2
j_call: TRBJ2-6
v_call: TRBV4-3
clone_size: NA
cdr3_aa: CASSQGTERDYSGANVLTF
cdr3_nt: TGCGCCAGCAGCCAGGGGACGGAGAGGGACTACTCTGGGGCCAACGTCCTGACTTTC

d_call: TRBD1
j_call: TRBJ2-1
v_call: TRBV29-1
clone_size: NA
cdr3_aa: CSVDRGNEQFF
cdr3_nt: TGCAGCGTTGACAGGGGGAATGAGCAGTTCTTC

d_call: NA
j_call: TRBJ1-2
v_call: TRBV5-1
clone_size: once
cdr3_aa: CASSPTGSGYGYTF
cdr3_nt: TGCGCCAGCAGCCCCACAGGGTCTGGCTATGGCTACACCTTC

d_call: NA
j_call: TRBJ2-2
v_call: TRBV19
clone_size: NA
cdr3_aa: CASSITHSAVVTGELFF
cdr3_nt: TGTGCCAGTAGTATTACGCACTCTGCTGTCGTAACCGGGGAGCTGTTTTTT

d_call: TRBD1
j_call: TRBJ1-2
v_call: TRBV9
clone_size: NA
cdr3_aa: CASSVGQGSGYTF
cdr3_nt: TGTGCCAGCAGCGTGGGACAGGGGAGCGGCTACACCTTC

d_call: TRBD2
j_call: TRBJ2-5
v_call: TRBV7-2
clone_size: NA
cdr3_aa: CASSLVSGGTRLETQYF
cdr3_nt: TGTGCCAGCAGCTTAGTTAGCGGGGGGACCAGGCTGGAGACCCAGTACTTC

d_call: TRBD1
j_call: TRBJ1-1
v_call: TRBV7-9
clone_size: NA
cdr3_aa: CASSFHRGNAEAFF
cdr3_nt: TGTGCCAGCAGCTTCCACAGGGGAAACGCTGAAGCTTTCTTT

d_call: NA
j_call: TRBJ1-6
v_call: TRBV14
clone_size: NA
cdr3_aa: CASSPGDGGPLHF
cdr3_nt: TGTGCCAGCAGCCCCGGGGACGGGGGACCCCTCCACTTT

d_call: TRBD2
j_call: TRBJ2-7
v_call: TRBV28
clone_size: NA
cdr3_aa: CASSWSGTSGAYEQYF
cdr3_nt: TGTGCCAGCAGTTGGTCCGGGACTAGCGGGGCCTACGAGCAGTACTTC

d_call: NA
j_call: TRBJ2-1
v_call: TRBV5-6
clone_size: NA
cdr3_aa: CASSLGAGDFENEQFF
cdr3_nt: TGTGCCAGCAGCTTGGGGGCAGGGGATTTCGAGAATGAGCAGTTCTTC

d_call: TRBD2
j_call: TRBJ2-3
v_call: TRBV30
clone_size: once
cdr3_aa: CASRRLAGGHSTDTQYF
cdr3_nt: TGTGCCTCCCGGCGACTAGCGGGGGGCCATAGCACAGATACGCAGTATTTT

d_call: TRBD1
j_call: TRBJ1-1
v_call: TRBV29-1
clone_size: NA
cdr3_aa: CSAATGPNTEAFF
cdr3_nt: TGCAGCGCTGCGACAGGGCCAAACACTGAAGCTTTCTTT

d_call: TRBD2
j_call: TRBJ2-1
v_call: TRBV19
clone_size: NA
cdr3_aa: CASSKGSGRAYNEQFF
cdr3_nt: TGTGCCAGTTCGAAGGGCAGCGGGAGAGCCTACAATGAGCAGTTCTTC

d_call: NA
j_call: TRBJ1-3
v_call: TRBV11-2
clone_size: NA
cdr3_aa: CASSLWQGSGNTIYF
cdr3_nt: TGTGCCAGCAGCTTATGGCAGGGCTCTGGAAACACCATATATTTT

d_call: TRBD2
j_call: TRBJ2-3
v_call: TRBV19
clone_size: NA
cdr3_aa: CASSIGGGTDTQYF
cdr3_nt: TGTGCCAGTAGTATAGGGGGGGGGACAGATACGCAGTATTTT

d_call: TRBD2
j_call: TRBJ2-7
v_call: TRBV6-6
clone_size: NA
cdr3_aa: CASSYSGGGALGEQYF
cdr3_nt: TGTGCCAGCAGTTACTCCGGCGGGGGGGCACTTGGCGAGCAGTACTTC

d_call: TRBD2
j_call: TRBJ2-1
v_call: TRBV15
clone_size: NA
cdr3_aa: CATSRVLIAGALSTYNEQFF
cdr3_nt: TGTGCCACCAGCAGAGTATTGATAGCGGGAGCCCTAAGTACCTACAATGAGCAGTTCTTC

d_call: NA
j_call: TRBJ1-5
v_call: TRBV19
clone_size: NA
cdr3_aa: CASSPPGLSNQPQHF
cdr3_nt: TGTGCCAGTAGTCCGCCGGGACTGAGCAATCAGCCCCAGCATTTT

d_call: TRBD2
j_call: TRBJ2-5
v_call: TRBV27
clone_size: NA
cdr3_aa: CASSLRATSGAGETQYF
cdr3_nt: TGTGCCAGCAGTTTACGCGCGACTAGCGGGGCTGGGGAGACCCAGTACTTC

d_call: NA
j_call: TRBJ2-6
v_call: TRBV9
clone_size: NA
cdr3_aa: CASNRGGANVLTF
cdr3_nt: TGTGCCAGCAATCGCGGGGGGGCCAACGTCCTGACTTTC

d_call: NA
j_call: TRBJ2-3
v_call: TRBV7-3
clone_size: once
cdr3_aa: CASSLSFRDTQYF
cdr3_nt: TGTGCCAGCAGCTTAAGTTTCCGAGATACGCAGTATTTT

d_call: NA
j_call: TRBJ2-1
v_call: TRBV5-1
clone_size: few
cdr3_aa: CASSLGAEQFF
cdr3_nt: TGCGCCAGCAGCTTGGGGGCTGAGCAGTTCTTC

d_call: NA
j_call: TRBJ2-7
v_call: TRBV5-8
clone_size: NA
cdr3_aa: CASSFASSYEQYF
cdr3_nt: TGTGCCAGCAGCTTTGCTAGCTCCTACGAGCAGTACTTC

d_call: TRBD2
j_call: TRBJ2-7
v_call: TRBV29-1
clone_size: NA
cdr3_aa: CSVGGGLAGWAYEQYF
cdr3_nt: TGCAGCGTCGGGGGGGGACTAGCGGGATGGGCCTACGAGCAGTACTTC

d_call: NA
j_call: TRBJ1-6
v_call: TRBV6-5
clone_size: NA
cdr3_aa: CASRLPGWSPLHF
cdr3_nt: TGTGCCAGCAGACTACCAGGGTGGTCACCCCTCCACTTT

d_call: TRBD2
j_call: TRBJ2-1
v_call: TRBV29-1
clone_size: NA
cdr3_aa: CSATGLADRSYNEQFF
cdr3_nt: TGCAGCGCAACGGGACTAGCGGACCGCTCCTACAATGAGCAGTTCTTC

d_call: NA
j_call: TRBJ2-5
v_call: TRBV7-7
clone_size: NA
cdr3_aa: CASSLGALGAQYF
cdr3_nt: TGTGCTAGCAGCTTAGGTGCTTTAGGGGCCCAGTACTTC